A selection of T cell receptor beta chains follows, all from one sample in a study of blood T cell repertoires in COVID-19. Sequenced by immunoSEQ multiplex PCR; TCRdb stores in-frame clones only, minus some. The table records fewer than 500,000 clones, about 89% of them present only once. Source material: peripheral blood. The source of these receptors is a woman in her 30s with acute or convalescent COVID-19. The CDR3 runs from the conserved cysteine through the conserved F or W. Each record gives: V gene, D gene, J gene, clone size, CDR3 DNA, CDR3 protein. D genes are given only for firm matches. Not all rows give a size; the values are once, few, many and, for expanded clones, a class.

>TRBV7-2|-|TRBJ1-2|-
TGTGCCAGCAGCTTTCCCCGGGACACCAAAAACGACTATGGCTACACCTTC
CASSFPRDTKNDYGYTF
>TRBV5-4|-|TRBJ2-4|-
TGTGCCAGCAGCTTGGACCCGCCTTCGGGAAACATTCAGTACTTC
CASSLDPPSGNIQYF
>TRBV28|TRBD2|TRBJ2-7|once
TGTGCCAGCAGCTGGCAGGGAGGGGTATACGAGCAGTACTTC
CASSWQGGVYEQYF
>TRBV4-1|-|TRBJ2-1|-
TGCGCCAGCAGCCAAGGGGGACTCTCCTACAATGAGCAGTTCTTC
CASSQGGLSYNEQFF
>TRBV12-5|TRBD1|TRBJ2-5|-
TGTGCTAGTGGTTTGGGACAGGGGTTCGGGGAGACCCAGTACTTC
CASGLGQGFGETQYF
>TRBV27|TRBD2|TRBJ2-7|few
TGTGCCAGCAGTTTATCGGCGGGGGGTCTTCTCGAGCAGTACTTC
CASSLSAGGLLEQYF
>TRBV5-1|-|TRBJ1-2|-
TGCGCCAGCAGCTTGACAGGGTTTCACTATGGCTACACCTTC
CASSLTGFHYGYTF
>TRBV11-2|-|TRBJ1-6|-
TGTGCCAGCAGCTTTACAGGAGATAATTCACCCCTCCACTTT
CASSFTGDNSPLHF
>TRBV28|-|TRBJ2-1|-
TGTGCCAGCAGTTTTCGGCCAGGGTTGGCTGAGCAGTTCTTC
CASSFRPGLAEQFF
>TRBV2|TRBD1|TRBJ1-2|-
TGTGCCAGCGTGGAGACAGGGGGGGTTTTTGATGGCTACACCTTC
CASVETGGVFDGYTF
>TRBV11-2|-|TRBJ1-2|-
TGTGCCAGCAGCCAGGGTTCAGCTAACTATGGCTACACCTTC
CASSQGSANYGYTF
>TRBV5-1|TRBD1|TRBJ1-1|-
TGCGCCAGCAGACCCCGGGACAGGGCTTCCAGTGAAGCTTTCTTT
CASRPRDRASSEAFF
>TRBV28|TRBD2|TRBJ2-1|-
TGTGCCAGCAGTCCCGTCGGTATCGCGGGGGGGCACTACAATGAGCAGTTCTTC
CASSPVGIAGGHYNEQFF
>TRBV2|-|TRBJ1-4|-
TGTGCCAGCAGTGCGGTGGCAGGGCAGGGGGAAAAACTGTTTTTT
CASSAVAGQGEKLFF
>TRBV9|TRBD1|TRBJ1-2|-
TGTGCCAGCAGCGTTTTCGACGGACAGGGGAAGGATGGCTACACCTTC
CASSVFDGQGKDGYTF
>TRBV6-5|-|TRBJ1-5|-
TGTGCCAGCAGTTACGGAGTTCGGTCGGATTTTCAGCCCCAGCATTTT
CASSYGVRSDFQPQHF
>TRBV4-2|TRBD2|TRBJ2-3|once
TGTGCCAGCAGCCAGGCTAGCGGGGGAGCGCCCACTAGCACAGATACGCAGTATTTT
CASSQASGGAPTSTDTQYF
>TRBV4-1|-|TRBJ2-2|-
TGCGCCAGCAGCCAAGATCGGAGGGTCGCCGGGGAGCTGTTTTTT
CASSQDRRVAGELFF
>TRBV20-1|-|TRBJ1-6|-
TGCAGTGCTAGTGTGAGGGTCCAAGCTAATTCACCCCTCCACTTT
CSASVRVQANSPLHF
>TRBV2|-|TRBJ2-1|-
TGTGCCAGCGGGGGCCGCAACAATGAGCAGTTCTTC
CASGGRNNEQFF
>TRBV7-3|-|TRBJ2-2|-
TGTGCCAGCAGCTTAGGCGGTGGGGGCTGGTTCGGGGAGCTGTTTTTT
CASSLGGGGWFGELFF
>TRBV6-4|TRBD1|TRBJ1-2|-
TGTGCCAGCAGCCCCAGGACAGGGACGGCTGGCTACACCTTC
CASSPRTGTAGYTF
>TRBV29-1|TRBD2|TRBJ2-5|once
TGCAGCGTTGGGGGGGGTACCCAAGAGACCCAGTACTTC
CSVGGGTQETQYF
>TRBV2|-|TRBJ2-7|once
TGTGCCAGCAGCCCTGACACCTCTCGTGAGCAGTACTTC
CASSPDTSREQYF
>TRBV2|TRBD2|TRBJ2-1|-
TGTGCCAGCAGTGAAGCGCTTTTATGGGGGGGGTCCTACAATGAGCAGTTCTTC
CASSEALLWGGSYNEQFF
>TRBV7-3|TRBD1|TRBJ2-3|once
TGTGCCAGCAGCCGGGGACAGAACACAGATACGCAGTATTTT
CASSRGQNTDTQYF
>TRBV25-1|TRBD1|TRBJ2-2|-
TGTGCCAGCAGGGGGGACAGGGGGCTAAGTGGGGAGCTGTTTTTT
CASRGDRGLSGELFF
>TRBV5-1|TRBD2|TRBJ2-7|many
TGCGCCAGCAGTTTCGCGGGACTAGCGGGGGGATCCTACGAGCAGTACTTC
CASSFAGLAGGSYEQYF
>TRBV3-1/TRBV3-2|-|TRBJ1-6|-
TGTGCCAGCAGCCAAGATATTTTAGGGGATTGGTCACCCCTCCACTTT
CASSQDILGDWSPLHF
>TRBV10-3|-|TRBJ2-1|-
TGTGCCATTACGGGTCGCTCCTACAATGAGCAGTTCTTC
CAITGRSYNEQFF
>TRBV11-2|TRBD1|TRBJ2-2|-
TGTGCCAGCAGCTTAGATTGGGACAGCTACTCCACCGGGGAGCTGTTTTTT
CASSLDWDSYSTGELFF
>TRBV12-3/TRBV12-4|-|TRBJ2-7|-
TGTGCCAGCAAGGCGGGCTACGAGCAGTACTTC
CASKAGYEQYF
>TRBV5-1|TRBD2|TRBJ2-1|-
TGCGCCAGCAGCACCACTAGCGGGGTGAGCTCCTACAATGAGCAGTTCTTC
CASSTTSGVSSYNEQFF
>TRBV7-9|TRBD1|TRBJ2-7|-
TGTGCCAGCAGCCGATTTTCGGACAGGCCCTACGAGCAGTACTTC
CASSRFSDRPYEQYF
>TRBV9|-|TRBJ2-7|-
TGTGCCAGCAGCGCTTACAGCCTGGGCGAGCAGTACTTC
CASSAYSLGEQYF
>TRBV5-6|-|TRBJ2-7|-
TGTGCCAGCAGCTTGGGCGCCTTGGAGCAGTACTTC
CASSLGALEQYF
>TRBV12-5|-|TRBJ2-7|-
TGTGCTAGTGGTTTCTTCGACGAGCAGTACTTC
CASGFFDEQYF
>TRBV2|TRBD1|TRBJ1-1|-
TGTGCCGGAAGACAGGGGTTGACTGAAGCTTTCTTT
CAGRQGLTEAFF
>TRBV10-3|-|TRBJ1-2|-
TGTGCCATCAGTCCTGACAGGCCGCCCGACGGCTACACCTTC
CAISPDRPPDGYTF
>TRBV5-1|TRBD1|TRBJ1-1|-
TGCGCCAGCAGCTCGACCGGGACAGGTTTGAACACTGAAGCTTTCTTT
CASSSTGTGLNTEAFF
>TRBV6-1|TRBD2|TRBJ2-5|-
TGTGCCAGCAGTGAAGATAGCGGGGGGGGAGAGACCCAGTACTTC
CASSEDSGGGETQYF
>TRBV2|-|TRBJ1-1|-
TGTGCCAGCAGTGAAGCCGGGAGAAACACTGAAGCTTTCTTT
CASSEAGRNTEAFF
>TRBV24-1|-|TRBJ2-3|once
TGTGCCACCAGCAAGGCGGGCGGCACAGATACGCAGTATTTT
CATSKAGGTDTQYF
>TRBV12-5|TRBD2|TRBJ2-3|once
TGTGCTAGTCTTGCGCCGACTAGCGGGGGGCCAGGAGGCACAGATACGCAGTATTTT
CASLAPTSGGPGGTDTQYF
>TRBV5-1|-|TRBJ1-6|few
TGCGCCAGCAGCTTGGACAGAAATTCACCCCTCCACTTT
CASSLDRNSPLHF
>TRBV5-4|TRBD1|TRBJ1-1|-
TGTGCCAGCAGCTCCCTCGACAGGGGAGGTGAAGCTTTCTTT
CASSSLDRGGEAFF
>TRBV5-6|TRBD1|TRBJ1-5|few
TGTGCCAGCAGCTTGGGACAGGGGAGGATCCAGCCCCAGCATTTT
CASSLGQGRIQPQHF
>TRBV3-1/TRBV3-2|-|TRBJ2-3|-
TGTGCCAGCAGCCAAGGGCATTCTAGCACAGATACGCAGTATTTT
CASSQGHSSTDTQYF
>TRBV7-9|-|TRBJ2-2|-
TGTGCCAGCAGCTTGTGGAGGAACACCGGGGAGCTGTTTTTT
CASSLWRNTGELFF
>TRBV2|-|TRBJ1-1|-
TGTGCCAGCAGTGAAGGGGTGAGGATCGAAGCTTTCTTT
CASSEGVRIEAFF
>TRBV19|-|TRBJ2-3|-
TGTGCCAGTAGTATAAATCAGGGAGATACGCAGTATTTT
CASSINQGDTQYF